This TCR beta chain was sequenced for a study of blood T cell repertoires in COVID-19. Turning to the study itself: Acute and convalescent COVID-19 specimens originated in the United States, Italy and Spain. In each case, the material was cDNA or gDNA derived from T cells, B-cell-depleted T cells, or PBMCs.

This clone was seen just once. As processed by the authors: Nucleated cell counts were estimated from reference gene primer amplification. The repertoire was sequenced with immunoSEQ multiplex PCR; TCRdb's copy has only in-frame clones and lacks some. Clonal size and the V and J genes are those of that table, whereas D and trimming came from the DNA. Of approximately 110,000 clones detected, more than 75% appear once; the ten largest clones hold approximately 5.3%. CDR3 length equals 15 residues. Trimming stripped 2 bases from V and 0 bases from J, with 10 bases between. CDR1 MNHNS and CDR2 SASEGT come from the germline V gene.

The material sequenced was peripheral blood. This sequence was found in a human donor in a cohort sampled during active COVID-19. The genes are TRBV6-1 and TRBJ2-5; D gene ambiguous. CDR3 nucleotides: TGTGCCAGCAGTGAAAAGCCCCCGTACCAAGAGACCCAGTACTTC. Translated, it gives CASSEKPPYQETQYF.